The 23 T cell receptor beta chains in this list originate from one sample, sequenced in a study of blood T cell repertoires in COVID-19. Some clones are missing from TCRdb's copy, which holds only in-frame ones; the method was immunoSEQ multiplex PCR. Of 150,000 to 180,000 clones in the sample, roughly 89% are singletons; the top ten hold approximately 0.59%. The specimen sequenced was peripheral blood. These receptors were taken from a man aged 45 to 65 with acute or convalescent COVID-19.

The chain employs TRBV27 and TRBJ1-1, with 8 bases aligning to TRBD1. Per the germline V gene, CDR1 is MNHEY and CDR2 is SMNVEV (reference sequence). This CDR3 comprises 16 residues. V shed 4 bases, J shed 4 bases, and the junction held 11 bases outside the gene matches. The CDR3 DNA reads as TGTGCCAGCAGTTCTTGGACAGGGAGGCAGGGCACTGAAGCTTTCTTT. Translation: CASSSWTGRQGTEAFF.

The chain carries TRBV4-1 and TRBJ2-3; 11 bases are shared with TRBD2. Germline V gene sequence: CDR1 MGHRA, CDR2 YSYEKL. J was trimmed by 3 bases and V by 6 bases; bases with no gene match: 5. CDR3 length equals 15 residues. The CDR3 region is CASSSGRDITDTQYF. The CDR3 region has the DNA TGCGCCAGCAGTAGCGGGAGGGATATTACAGATACGCAGTATTTT.

This rearrangement joins TRBV19 to TRBJ2-7, with TRBD2 as a possible D gene (6 bases). V lost 4 bases to trimming and J lost 0 bases, with 16 bases between them. The CDR3 is 16 amino acids. The germline CDR1 and CDR2 sequences are LNHDA and SQIVND (reference sequence). CDR3 sequence (DNA): TGTGCCAGTAGTACCCCGGGGCGGGGTAGCTCCTACGAGCAGTACTTC. It translates to CASSTPGRGSSYEQYF.

The chain couples TRBV19 to TRBJ1-2; D not certain. The CDR3 consists of 13 residues. Trimming took 3 bases from V and 6 from J, leaving 11 bases between them. CDR1 and CDR2 (germline): LNHDA, SQIVND (reference sequence). CDR3 in DNA: TGTGCCAGTAGTATTTCGGGCGGGCATGGCTACACCTTC. Protein product: CASSISGGHGYTF.

The chain employs TRBV28 and TRBJ1-2; D gene unclear. Germline-derived CDR1 and CDR2 are MDHEN and SYDVKM. Between the trimmed V and J ends, which lost 6 bases and 8 bases, there was a span of 10 bases. The CDR3 runs 11 residues. The CDR3: CASSLDGGYTF. The CDR3 nucleotides read TGTGCCAGCAGCCTTGACGGGGGCTACACCTTC.

V and J are TRBV5-4 and TRBJ1-3; the D gene is possibly TRBD1 (5 bases). Trimming left V 4 bases short and J 0 bases short, with 5 bases between. The CDR3 spans 13 residues. Germline loops: CDR1 SGHNT, CDR2 YYREEE (reference sequence). The CDR3, as DNA: TGTGCCAGCAGCGGGGCCTCTGGAAACACCATATATTTT. This sequence encodes CASSGASGNTIYF.

The chain recombines TRBV19 with TRBJ2-7; a possible D gene is TRBD2 (6 bases). CDR3 length: 15 amino acids. The ends were cut back, 5 bases at V and 0 bases at J, with 14 bases in the middle. From germline, CDR1 is LNHDA and CDR2 SQIVND (reference sequence). The CDR3, as DNA: TGTGCCAGTAGTCCTCCGCTAGCGAGCTCCTACGAGCAGTACTTC. It yields the protein CASSPPLASSYEQYF.

This clone was counted only a few times. V usage is TRBV6-5 and J usage is TRBJ1-3, with 7 nucleotides matching TRBD1. Germline V gene lookup returns CDR1 MNHEY and CDR2 SVGAGI. Trimming cost V 6 bases and J 2 bases; bases outside gene matches: 7. This CDR3 is built from 15 residues. CDR3 protein: CASSPQGIPGNTIYF. The CDR3 coding sequence is TGTGCCAGCAGCCCACAGGGGATACCTGGAAACACCATATATTTT.

The chain carries TRBV7-9 and TRBJ2-2; D perhaps matches TRBD1 (5 bases). Per germline, CDR1 SEHNR and CDR2 FQNEAQ (reference sequence). Trimming removed 3 bases from V and 5 bases from J, with 13 bases in between. The length of the CDR3 is 15 residues. The DNA for the CDR3 is TGTGCCAGCAGCTTCGGCAGGGCCCCTACCGGGGAGCTGTTTTTT. Its protein product is CASSFGRAPTGELFF.

J is TRBJ1-5 and V is TRBV2, with a tentative D call TRBD1 (5 bases). The ends were cut back, 8 bases at V and 4 bases at J, with 15 bases in the middle. The germline V gene has CDR1 SNHLY and CDR2 FYNNEI. The length of the CDR3 is 14 residues. CDR3 nucleotide sequence: TGTGCCAGCGGCGGCGACAGTCCAAATCAGCCCCAGCATTTT. This encodes CASGGDSPNQPQHF.

The rearrangement links TRBV18 to TRBJ2-1, with 13 positions matching TRBD2. Per the germline V gene, CDR1 is KGHSH and CDR2 is LQKENI. The CDR3 extends over 15 amino acids. After removal of 5 bases from V and 6 bases from J, the junction contained 4 bases not matched to a gene. The CDR3 reads CASSSTSGGANEQFF. As DNA, the CDR3 is TGTGCCAGCTCATCAACTAGCGGGGGGGCCAATGAGCAGTTCTTC. The full variable domain, rest sourced from reference TRBV18 and TRBJ2-1, is NAGVMQNPRHLVRRRGQEARLRCSPMKGHSHVYWYRQLPEEGLKFMVYLQKENIIDESGMPKERFSAEFPKEGPSILRIQQVVRGDSAAYFCASSSTSGGANEQFFGPGTRLTVL.

In the case of this clone: Sequence at one end of the junction differs from germline and may be a read error. The chain has TRBV11-2 and TRBJ2-7, with D perhaps TRBD2 (6 bases). The CDR3 length is 13 residues. The germline V gene has CDR1 SGHAT and CDR2 FQNNGV. The CDR3 spells CASSLAETYEQYF. CDR3 DNA sequence: TGTGCCAGCAGTTTAGCGGAGACCTACGAGCAGTACTTC.

The chain is built from TRBV7-7 and TRBJ2-7; the match to TRBD1 covers 7 bases. The CDR3 length is 15 residues. Germline V gene sequence: CDR1 SSHAT, CDR2 FNYEAQ (reference sequence). The V gene end was trimmed by 0 bases and the J gene end by 3 bases; junction bases not matched to a gene: 5. This CDR3 is CASSLAFGDSYEQYF. DNA of the CDR3: TGTGCCAGCAGCTTAGCGTTCGGGGACAGCTACGAGCAGTACTTC.

This chain connects TRBV7-2 to TRBJ2-7, with 10 bases fitting TRBD1. Germline lookup yields CDR1 SGHTA and CDR2 FQGNSA. The CDR3 runs 14 residues. J lost 3 bases, V lost 1 base, and 0 bases had no gene match. The CDR3, as DNA: TGTGCCAGCAGCTTAGGGGACAGGGGCTACGAGCAGTACTTC. Protein sequence: CASSLGDRGYEQYF.

This clone was counted between two and nine times. This chain links TRBV18 with TRBJ1-2, with D maybe TRBD1 (6 bases). This CDR3 spans 13 amino acids. V lost 2 bases and J 3 bases, leaving 7 bases between the germline ends. CDR1 is KGHSH and CDR2 is LQKENI in the germline V gene. CDR3 sequence: CASSPSGDYGYTF. For the CDR3, the DNA is TGTGCCAGCTCACCATCAGGGGACTATGGCTACACCTTC.

This clone has only a few counts. The chain is built from TRBV27 and TRBJ1-5; 7 bases match TRBD1. Germline assignment: CDR1 MNHEY and CDR2 SMNVEV (reference sequence). V gave up 3 bases and J gave up 5 bases; unmatched junction bases: 4. The CDR3 sequence is 14 residues long. The CDR3 loop reads CASSFSGGDQPQHF. CDR3 nucleotides: TGTGCCAGCAGTTTTTCAGGGGGAGATCAGCCCCAGCATTTT.

This sequence joins TRBV28 and TRBJ1-2; 8 bases fit TRBD1. Per germline, CDR1 MDHEN and CDR2 SYDVKM. V lost 2 bases, J lost 6 bases, and 5 bases stayed unmatched. This CDR3 is built from 14 residues. The CDR3: CASSLPDRDNGYTF. CDR3 in DNA: TGTGCCAGCAGTTTACCGGACAGGGATAATGGCTACACCTTC.

The chain joins TRBV6-6 to TRBJ2-7; the D gene is possibly TRBD2 (6 bases). V shed 0 bases and J shed 6 bases, with 15 bases lying between them. This CDR3 has 15 residues. CDR1 MNHNY and CDR2 SVGAGI come from the germline V gene (reference sequence). For the CDR3, the DNA is TGTGCCAGCAGTTACTCGTCTCCCCTGGAGGGCGAGCAGTACTTC. This codes for CASSYSSPLEGEQYF.

The chain joins TRBV11-2 to TRBJ2-2, with 7 bases aligning to TRBD2. V was clipped by 6 bases and J by 7 bases; unmatched bases: 5. The germline gives CDR1 SGHAT, CDR2 FQNNGV. This CDR3 contains 13 residues. The CDR3 coding sequence is TGTGCCAGCAGACGAGGACTAGTCGGGGAGCTGTTTTTT. It yields the protein CASRRGLVGELFF.

The rearrangement joins TRBV5-1 to TRBJ2-7; no reliable D call. V shed 0 bases and J shed 5 bases, with 12 bases lying between them. CDR3 length: 14 amino acids. CDR1 is SGHRS, CDR2 YFSETQ, per germline. The CDR3 spells CASSLGSPPNEQYF. In DNA, the CDR3 is TGCGCCAGCAGCTTGGGTAGTCCTCCAAACGAGCAGTACTTC.

The chain joins TRBV28 to TRBJ2-7; TRBD1 matches at 7 bases. Trimming removed 6 bases from V and 0 bases from J; junction bases left unmatched: 11. This CDR3 has 16 residues. Per germline, CDR1 MDHEN and CDR2 SYDVKM. This CDR3 is CASSRTSGTASYEQYF. CDR3 DNA sequence: TGTGCCAGCAGCAGAACTTCCGGGACAGCCTCCTACGAGCAGTACTTC.

The chain has TRBV7-6 and TRBJ1-3; D is perhaps TRBD1 (5 bases). Trimming pared 5 bases from V and 0 bases from J, leaving 17 bases between. This CDR3 region has 17 residues. The germline V gene encodes CDR1 SGHVS and CDR2 FNYEAQ. CDR3 DNA sequence: TGTGCCAGCAGCCCGCGATCGACAGCCTCCTCTGGAAACACCATATATTTT. Amino acid sequence: CASSPRSTASSGNTIYF.

The genes are TRBV7-8 and TRBJ2-7; D remains unclear. In germline, CDR1 is SGHVS, CDR2 FQNEAQ. The CDR3 is 12 amino acids. Trimming shortened V by 5 bases and J by 2 bases, and 7 bases separated the two germline ends. The CDR3 reads CASSPSPYEQYV. The CDR3 DNA is TGTGCCAGCAGCCCCTCTCCCTACGAGCAGTACGTC.